This TCR beta chain was profiled in a study of blood T cells in healthy people across ages. Germline V gene sequence: CDR1 MDHEN, CDR2 SYDVKM. The CDR3 loop spans 14 amino acids. Trimming left V 6 bases short and J 3 bases short, with 12 bases between. The use of a sample-barcoded 5' primer and a J-beta primer mix characterized a second PCR of 7 to 11 cycles. Using its own MiXCR run on the 5' RACE reads, TCRdb lists one record per CDR3 protein. In the table there are around 600,000 distinct CDR3 sequences, 40% to 55% of which are singletons. For every donor, a draw yielded approximately 9.8 milliliters of peripheral blood. This clonotype was observed a handful of times. Its antigen remains unidentified. Overall study findings and caveats: Measured against age, TCR beta diversity per million T cells decreased in a roughly linear manner. Expanded clonotype changes were possibly confounded by unknown donor CMV status.

The gene calls are TRBV28 and TRBJ1-5; no firm D call. The sequenced material came from blood. The TCR sequence derives from an elderly man in good health. CDR3 DNA: TGTGCCAGCAGAAATGGACCGATCAATCAGCCCCAGCATTTT. The encoded protein is CASRNGPINQPQHF.